One sample yielded the 16 T cell receptor beta chains listed below, sequenced in a study of blood T cell repertoires in COVID-19. Sequenced by immunoSEQ multiplex PCR; TCRdb stores in-frame clones only, minus some. Here the sample spans approximately 300,000 clones, approximately 87% being singletons. Sample: peripheral blood. These receptors were obtained from a woman aged 45-65 years with active or convalescent COVID-19.

The chain links TRBV14 to TRBJ1-1, with a weak D call TRBD1 (6 bases). The V gene lost 4 bases and the J gene lost 0 bases, with 12 bases spanning the gap. Per the germline V gene, CDR1 is SGHDN and CDR2 is FVKESK. This CDR3 has 15 residues. In DNA, the CDR3 is TGTGCCAGCAGCCCACAGGGAATCATGAACACTGAAGCTTTCTTT. It yields the protein CASSPQGIMNTEAFF.

Only one count was recorded for this clone. The V gene is TRBV2, the J gene TRBJ2-5; perhaps TRBD1 as D (6 bases). Trimming shortened V by 6 bases and J by 0 bases, and 8 bases separated the two germline ends. From germline, CDR1 is SNHLY and CDR2 FYNNEI. This CDR3 contains 13 residues. In DNA form, the CDR3 reads TGTGCCAGCAGCGGACAGTACCAAGAGACCCAGTACTTC. This encodes CASSGQYQETQYF.

The rearrangement joins TRBV30 to TRBJ1-3; D is unclear. Germline V CDR1 and CDR2: GTSNPN, SVGIG (reference sequence). Trimming shortened V by 0 bases and J by 0 bases, and 12 bases separated the two germline ends. The CDR3 has 16 amino acids. The CDR3 DNA sequence: TGTGCCTGGAGTGTAGTCGCAGTTCACTCTGGAAACACCATATATTTT. Translating it yields CAWSVVAVHSGNTIYF. The full variable domain, its missing parts supplied by reference TRBV30 and TRBJ1-3, is SQTIHQWPATLVQPVGSPLSLECTVEGTSNPNLYWYRQAAGRGLQLLFYSVGIGQISSEVPQNLSASRPQDRQFILSSKKLLLSDSGFYLCAWSVVAVHSGNTIYFGEGSWLTVV.

V is TRBV6-2 or TRBV6-3 and J is TRBJ1-5, with a weak D call TRBD1 (6 bases). CDR3 size: 16 residues. Trimming removed 2 bases at V and 6 bases at J, with 17 bases between. From germline, CDR1 is MNHEY and CDR2 SVGEGT. The chain's CDR3 is CASSYDGEGVTQPQHF. The CDR3 DNA sequence: TGTGCCAGCAGTTACGATGGGGAGGGGGTGACTCAGCCCCAGCATTTT.

The chain recombines TRBV7-9 with TRBJ1-2; 7 bases are a match to TRBD1. V was pared by 5 bases and J by 3 bases, with 6 bases of the junction left unmatched. The CDR3 totals 14 residues. Per germline, CDR1 SEHNR and CDR2 FQNEAQ (reference sequence). CDR3 DNA sequence: TGTGCCAGCAGCATGGACAGGTCCTACTATGGCTACACCTTC. Its translation is CASSMDRSYYGYTF.

The genes are TRBV12-2 and TRBJ1-6; the D call TRBD1 from the table was never checked on the DNA. TRBV12-2 is a pseudogene locus. This CDR3 contains 18 residues. For the CDR3, the DNA is TGTGCAAGTCGCCTAGTCGGGACACCTAGCTCCTATAATTCACCCCTCCACTTT. Translation gives CASRLVGTPSSYNSPLHF.

This chain joins TRBV6-2 or TRBV6-3 and TRBJ1-1; 9 nucleotides align to TRBD1. This CDR3 has 14 amino acids. The junction had 2 bases not matched to a gene; V was cut back by 5 bases and J by 1 base. Germline assignment: CDR1 MNHEY and CDR2 SVGEGT. The CDR3 bases are TGTGCCAGCAGTGGACAGGGGTGGAACACTGAAGCTTTCTTT. Its translation is CASSGQGWNTEAFF.

This rearrangement joins TRBV30 to TRBJ1-2; 8 bases match TRBD1. Germline CDR1 is GTSNPN and CDR2 is SVGIG (reference sequence). The junction had 3 bases not matched to a gene; V was cut back by 4 bases and J by 2 bases. The CDR3 spans 13 residues. CDR3 sequence reads: CAWNRQGNYGYTF. CDR3 in DNA: TGTGCCTGGAATCGACAGGGGAACTATGGCTACACCTTC.

The rearrangement joins TRBV9 to TRBJ1-2; perhaps TRBD1 as D (5 bases). The ends were cut back, 0 bases at V and 1 base at J, with 13 bases in the middle. The CDR3 is made up of 16 amino acids. CDR1 SGDLS and CDR2 YYNGEE come from the germline V gene. The DNA for the CDR3 is TGTGCCAGCAGCGTAGAAGGGACTCGGGGTAACTATGGCTACACCTTC. It translates to CASSVEGTRGNYGYTF.

This clone was counted once. The chain carries TRBV6-5 and TRBJ2-1; D is possibly TRBD1 (6 bases). Per germline, CDR1 MNHEY and CDR2 SVGAGI. Deletions cut 4 bases from V and 4 bases from J, with 11 bases between. The length of the CDR3 is 14 residues. The CDR3 protein is CASSWGRGYNEQFF. The CDR3 DNA sequence: TGTGCCAGCAGTTGGGGGCGAGGTTACAATGAGCAGTTCTTC.

J is TRBJ1-5 and V is TRBV19, with 7 bases matching TRBD1. V trimming: 3 bases; J trimming: 2 bases; junction bases outside the gene matches: 4. The CDR3 runs 15 residues. Per the germline V gene, CDR1 is LNHDA and CDR2 is SQIVND (reference sequence). The CDR3 sequence: CASSMGQGGNQPQHF. For the CDR3, the DNA is TGTGCCAGTAGTATGGGGCAGGGGGGCAATCAGCCCCAGCATTTT.

The CDR3 is CASSFSVGSGELFF. The CDR3 region has the DNA TGTGCCAGCAGTTTTTCAGTTGGTTCCGGGGAGCTGTTTTTT. The chain uses TRBV28 and TRBJ2-2, with D hard to call. Per germline, CDR1 MDHEN and CDR2 SYDVKM. Trimming removed 3 bases at V and 6 bases at J, with 11 bases between. CDR3 length equals 14 residues.

The chain's CDR3 is CASSYSASGSDTQYF. For the CDR3, the DNA is TGTGCCAGCAGTTACTCGGCTAGCGGCTCAGATACGCAGTATTTT. The chain couples TRBV6-5 to TRBJ2-3; TRBD2 agrees at 7 bases. This CDR3 is built from 15 residues. V lost 0 bases to trimming and J lost 4 bases; unmatched junction nucleotides: 4. Germline values: CDR1 MNHEY, CDR2 SVGAGI.

The rearrangement links TRBV7-3 to TRBJ2-5, with 8 positions matching TRBD1. The CDR3 has 13 residues. Germline V gene sequence: CDR1 SGHTA, CDR2 FQGTGA. With V trimmed by 4 bases and J by 4 bases, 2 bases remained unmatched. The CDR3 here is CASSWTGSETQYF. Here the CDR3 DNA reads TGTGCCAGCAGCTGGACAGGGTCAGAGACCCAGTACTTC.

The chain is built from TRBV5-1 and TRBJ2-5; possibly TRBD2 for D (6 bases). Germline V gene sequence: CDR1 SGHRS, CDR2 YFSETQ. The CDR3 has 13 residues. V lost 7 bases, J lost 4 bases, and 14 bases lay in between. The CDR3 is CASRKGRIETQYF. The CDR3 bases are TGCGCCAGCCGCAAGGGGAGGATAGAGACCCAGTACTTC.

This clone occurred a few times. The chain links TRBV19 to TRBJ1-1, with a tentative D call TRBD1 (6 bases). The CDR3 totals 14 residues. With 10 bases removed from V and 4 bases from J, the gap between germline ends came to 19 bases. CDR1 is LNHDA and CDR2 is SQIVND in the germline V gene (reference sequence). CDR3 nucleotide sequence: TGTGCCACCAAGATCTTACAGGGCTCCACTGAAGCTTTCTTT. Amino acid sequence: CATKILQGSTEAFF.